Following are 2 T cell receptor beta chains from one sample sequenced in a study of T cell repertoires in cytomegalovirus infection. These receptors' antigens are unknown. TCRdb processed the reads anew with MiXCR; each CDR3 protein has one entry. Of 55,000 to 85,000 distinct CDR3 sequences listed, 20% are singletons. This material consisted of CD8+ T cells from cultured PBMCs, taken from culture after CMV antigen stimulation. All receptors derive from a human donor in good health (CMV status not recorded). Some clones in this sample may be carry-over from other donors' samples.

The CDR3 sequence is CASSLAGTNSLKNIQYF. The CDR3 bases are TGTGCCAGCAGCTTAGCCGGGACAAACTCCCTAAAAAACATTCAGTACTTC. The chain has TRBV7-2 and TRBJ2-4; tentatively, D is TRBD1 (6 bases). V was pared by 0 bases and J by 4 bases, with 16 bases between. The CDR3 runs to 17 residues. CDR1 is SGHTA and CDR2 is FQGNSA in the germline V gene.

The gene calls are TRBV6-6 and TRBJ2-3, with 8 bases aligning to TRBD1. J gave up 1 base and V 5 bases, and 5 bases lay outside the gene matches. The CDR3 loop spans 15 amino acids. Germline V CDR1 and CDR2: MNHNY, SVGAGI (reference sequence). CDR3 loop: CASSLTGVGTDTQYF. The CDR3 DNA is TGTGCCAGCAGTCTGACAGGGGTCGGCACAGATACGCAGTATTTT.